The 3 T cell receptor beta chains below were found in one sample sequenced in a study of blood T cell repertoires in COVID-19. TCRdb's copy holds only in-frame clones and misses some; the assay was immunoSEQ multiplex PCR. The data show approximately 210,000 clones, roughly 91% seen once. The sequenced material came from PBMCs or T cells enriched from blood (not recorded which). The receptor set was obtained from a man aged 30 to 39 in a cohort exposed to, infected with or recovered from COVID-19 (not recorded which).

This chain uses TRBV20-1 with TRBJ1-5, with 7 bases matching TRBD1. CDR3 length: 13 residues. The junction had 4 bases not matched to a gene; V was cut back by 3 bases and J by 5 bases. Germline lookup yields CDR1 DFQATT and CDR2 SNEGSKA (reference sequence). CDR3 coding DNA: TGCAGTGCTAGTGGGACAGTTGATCAGCCCCAGCATTTT. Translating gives CSASGTVDQPQHF.

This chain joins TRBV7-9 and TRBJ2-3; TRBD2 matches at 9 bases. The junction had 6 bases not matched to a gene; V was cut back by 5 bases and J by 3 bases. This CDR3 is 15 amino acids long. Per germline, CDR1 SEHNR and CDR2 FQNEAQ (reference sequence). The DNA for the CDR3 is TGTGCCAGCAGCCCTAACAGCGGGAGGACAGATACGCAGTATTTT. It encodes CASSPNSGRTDTQYF.

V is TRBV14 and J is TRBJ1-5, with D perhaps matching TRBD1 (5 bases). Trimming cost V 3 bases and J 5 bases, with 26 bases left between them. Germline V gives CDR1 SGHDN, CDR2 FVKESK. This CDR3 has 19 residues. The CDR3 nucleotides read TGTGCCAGCAGCCAGCCCCTCCTGAGGTTGTCCGGGGGAGATCAGCCCCAGCATTTT. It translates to CASSQPLLRLSGGDQPQHF.